This passage covers 30 T cell receptor beta chains from one sample sequenced in a study of cytomegalovirus exposure and HLA in healthy donors. This PCR relied on a set of 60 Vbeta primers and 13 Jbeta primers. TCRdb keeps only in-frame clones here, not all; method: immunoSEQ multiplex PCR. The sample lists 95,000 to 150,000 clones, 72% seen once, with less than 4.5% in the top ten. The specimen sequenced was PBMCs. These receptors all stem from a man aged 25-45 years in good health and CMV-seronegative.

This rearrangement joins TRBV7-6 to TRBJ2-3, with D possibly matching TRBD2 (5 bases). The CDR3 sequence is 16 residues long. V lost 0 bases and J 0 bases, leaving 10 bases between the germline ends. Germline V CDR1 and CDR2: SGHVS, FNYEAQ. The CDR3: CASSLAASLSTDTQYF. For the CDR3, the DNA is TGTGCCAGCAGCTTAGCGGCTAGCCTTAGCACAGATACGCAGTATTTT.

The rearrangement uses TRBV27 and TRBJ2-5, with D possibly matching TRBD1 (6 bases). The J call may be incorrect, as the DNA end agrees better with TRBJ2-7. Germline V gene data show CDR1 as MNHEY and CDR2 as SMNVEV (reference sequence). The CDR3 is made up of 14 amino acids. In nucleotides, the CDR3 is TGTGCCAGCAGTTTATCAGGGGGTTCCTACGAGCAGTACTTC. Protein sequence: CASSLSGGSYEQYF.

This clone was counted a few times. This sequence joins TRBV10-3 and TRBJ1-5; D gene ambiguous. V was shortened by 8 bases and J by 7 bases, with 6 bases between the two germline ends. Per germline, CDR1 ENHRY and CDR2 SYGVKD. The CDR3 spans 10 residues. CDR3 DNA sequence: TGTGCCATCCTAATCCAGCCCCAGCATTTT. Translated, it gives CAILIQPQHF.

This clone has only a few counts. The chain recombines TRBV6-6 with TRBJ2-7; tentatively, D is TRBD1 (5 bases). V shed 2 bases and J shed 1 base, with 6 bases lying between them. CDR1 is MNHNY and CDR2 is SVGAGI in the germline V gene (reference sequence). This CDR3 region has 13 residues. The DNA for the CDR3 is TGTGCCAGCAGTTACGCAGGGTCCTACGAGCAGTACTTC. Protein: CASSYAGSYEQYF.

This clone was observed a handful of times. V usage is TRBV19 and J usage is TRBJ1-5; tentatively, D is TRBD1 (6 bases). CDR1 and CDR2 from the germline V gene are LNHDA and SQIVND (reference sequence). Trimming pared 5 bases from V and 0 bases from J, leaving 11 bases between. The CDR3 loop spans 15 amino acids. The CDR3 DNA reads TGTGCCAGTAGTGGAGGACAGAATAGCAATCAGCCCCAGCATTTT. It yields the protein CASSGGQNSNQPQHF. Using reference TRBV19 and TRBJ1-5 for the parts outside the CDR3, the full variable domain is DGGITQSPKYLFRKEGQNVTLSCEQNLNHDAMYWYRQDPGQGLRLIYYSQIVNDFQKGDIAEGYSVSREKKESFPLTVTSAQKNPTAFYLCASSGGQNSNQPQHFGDGTRLSIL.

The rearrangement uses TRBV10-2 and TRBJ2-5; D call uncertain. Judging by the DNA end, TRBJ2-7 fits better; the J call may be wrong. The CDR3 is 11 residues long. CDR1 and CDR2 (germline): WSHSY, SAAADI. The CDR3 region has the DNA TGCGCCAGCAGTGAGTCTTACGAGCAGTACTTC. Translation gives CASSESYEQYF.

CDR3 in DNA: TGTGCCACCAGCAGAGAGGGGCAGCACACCGGGGAGCTGTTTTTT. Its protein product is CATSREGQHTGELFF. This chain connects TRBV15 to TRBJ2-2, with D possibly being TRBD1 (5 bases). The germline gives CDR1 LNHNV, CDR2 YYDKDF (reference sequence). The ends were cut back, 0 bases at V and 3 bases at J, with 8 bases in the middle. CDR3 length: 15 residues.

The chain joins TRBV9 to TRBJ2-2; D possibly corresponds to TRBD2 (6 bases). Trimming removed 0 bases from V and 2 bases from J, with 14 bases in between. CDR3 length equals 17 residues. Germline CDR1 reads SGDLS; CDR2 reads YYNGEE. CDR3 region: CASSVAPGTPNTGELFF. CDR3 nucleotides: TGTGCCAGCAGCGTAGCCCCGGGGACTCCTAACACCGGGGAGCTGTTTTTT. Based on the CDR3 plus reference TRBV9 and TRBJ2-2, the full variable domain is DSGVTQTPKHLITATGQRVTLRCSPRSGDLSVYWYQQSLDQGLQFLIQYYNGEERAKGNILERFSAQQFPDLHSELNLSSLELGDSALYFCASSVAPGTPNTGELFFGEGSRLTVL.

The rearrangement links TRBV5-1 to TRBJ1-1; no reliable D call. The germline V and J ends were trimmed by 0 bases and 1 base, with 7 bases remaining between them. The germline V gene has CDR1 SGHRS and CDR2 YFSETQ. The CDR3 contains 14 residues. The DNA of the CDR3 is TGCGCCAGCAGCTTGGTATACAGGAACACTGAAGCTTTCTTT. Translating it yields CASSLVYRNTEAFF. The full variable domain, with the rest looked up from reference TRBV5-1 and TRBJ1-1, is KAGVTQTPRYLIKTRGQQVTLSCSPISGHRSVSWYQQTPGQGLQFLFEYFSETQRNKGNFPGRFSGRQFSNSRSEMNVSTLELGDSALYLCASSLVYRNTEAFFGQGTRLTVV.

This chain connects TRBV18 to TRBJ1-6; 7 positions agree with TRBD1. The CDR3 has 15 amino acids. The V gene's germline CDR1 is KGHSH and CDR2 LQKENI. Trimming cost V 0 bases and J 7 bases; bases outside gene matches: 3. The CDR3 sequence is CASSPPTGKNSPLHF. The CDR3, as DNA: TGTGCCAGCTCACCACCGACAGGGAAGAATTCACCCCTCCACTTT.

The chain is built from TRBV6-1 and TRBJ2-1; maybe TRBD2 (6 bases). CDR1 and CDR2 from the germline V gene are MNHNS and SASEGT. This CDR3 contains 15 residues. Trimming pared 2 bases from V and 3 bases from J, leaving 11 bases between. The CDR3 sequence: CASSEYGTYYNEQFF. CDR3 nucleotide sequence: TGTGCCAGCAGTGAATACGGGACTTACTACAATGAGCAGTTCTTC.

This clone was seen a few times. This chain links TRBV7-8 with TRBJ1-5; D call uncertain. The CDR3 is 15 residues long. With 2 bases removed from V and 8 bases from J, the gap between germline ends came to 16 bases. The germline CDR1 and CDR2 sequences are SGHVS and FQNEAQ. CDR3 DNA: TGTGCCAGCAGCTTAAGATTCATCGGTTCGGAGCCCCAGCATTTT. The encoded protein is CASSLRFIGSEPQHF.

This clone came up once. The chain couples TRBV7-8 to TRBJ1-3; no clear D gene. Looked up from germline, CDR1 is SGHVS and CDR2 is FQNEAQ. The CDR3 spans 17 residues. V was clipped by 1 base and J by 2 bases, with 15 bases between them. CDR3 nucleotide sequence: TGTGCCAGCAGCTTAGTGATGAGGACTCGCCCTGGAAACACCATATATTTT. It codes for CASSLVMRTRPGNTIYF.

This chain connects TRBV14 to TRBJ2-5; D perhaps matches TRBD2 (6 bases). Germline assignment: CDR1 SGHDN and CDR2 FVKESK. The CDR3 is made up of 12 amino acids. Deletions cut 1 base from V and 13 bases from J, with 13 bases between. The CDR3 DNA sequence: TGTGCCAGCAGCCAAGCACTAGCTGGTTGGTACTTC. Its protein is CASSQALAGWYF.

In nucleotides, the CDR3 is TGTGCCAGCAGACCCATCGGACAGGGGAACACTGAAGCTTTCTTT. Its translation is CASRPIGQGNTEAFF. The chain recombines TRBV6-6 with TRBJ1-1; the match to TRBD1 covers 8 bases. V was pared by 6 bases and J by 1 base, with 7 bases of the junction left unmatched. The CDR3 has 15 amino acids. Germline CDR1 is MNHNY and CDR2 is SVGAGI (reference sequence).

The chain recombines TRBV27 with TRBJ1-1, with D tentatively TRBD1 (5 bases). This CDR3 is built from 14 residues. The germline gives CDR1 MNHEY, CDR2 SMNVEV (reference sequence). V shed 0 bases and J shed 6 bases, with 11 bases lying between them. In DNA, the CDR3 is TGTGCCAGCAGTTTATCCCGGACATCCGCTGAAGCTTTCTTT. The encoded protein is CASSLSRTSAEAFF.

This clone was detected a few times. The genes are TRBV9 and TRBJ1-4, with 11 positions matching TRBD1. CDR1 is SGDLS, CDR2 YYNGEE, per germline. The CDR3 has 16 residues. The junction had 5 bases not matched to a gene; V was cut back by 3 bases and J by 4 bases. The CDR3 protein is CASSAGQGGRNEKLFF. CDR3 in DNA: TGTGCCAGCAGCGCGGGACAGGGGGGCCGTAATGAAAAACTGTTTTTT.

This clone occurred once. The CDR3 spells CASSPDRGHYYEQYF. The CDR3 nucleotides are TGTGCCAGCAGCCCGGACAGGGGGCATTACTACGAGCAGTACTTC. The V gene is TRBV7-8, the J gene TRBJ2-7, with 11 nucleotides matching TRBD1. The germline V gene has CDR1 SGHVS and CDR2 FQNEAQ. This CDR3 has 15 residues. V was pared by 5 bases and J by 3 bases, with 6 bases of the junction left unmatched.

The chain uses TRBV7-9 and TRBJ1-4; unclear D gene. With 5 bases removed from V and 2 bases from J, the gap between germline ends came to 15 bases. CDR1 is SEHNR and CDR2 is FQNEAQ in the germline V gene (reference sequence). The CDR3 consists of 16 residues. CDR3 DNA: TGTGCCAGCAGCCCACTAGGAGGGTTCACTAATGAAAAACTGTTTTTT. Translating it yields CASSPLGGFTNEKLFF.

This clone was picked up one time. The chain is built from TRBV18 and TRBJ2-5, with D maybe TRBD1 (5 bases). V shed 1 base and J shed 2 bases, with 8 bases lying between them. The CDR3 extends over 14 amino acids. Germline assignment: CDR1 KGHSH and CDR2 LQKENI. CDR3 residues: CASSPLGQQETQYF. In nucleotides, the CDR3 is TGTGCCAGCTCACCACTCGGACAACAAGAGACCCAGTACTTC.

The table lists this clone with a few counts. This rearrangement joins TRBV29-1 to TRBJ2-3; TRBD1 might be the D (5 bases). Trimming took 4 bases from V and 0 from J, leaving 14 bases between them. CDR1 is SQVTM, CDR2 ANQGSEA, per germline. The CDR3 is made up of 15 amino acids. The DNA of the CDR3 is TGCAGCGTTGTTAGTCTACAGGAGAGCACAGATACGCAGTATTTT. Protein: CSVVSLQESTDTQYF.

The V call is TRBV7-9, the J call TRBJ1-4; no reliable D call. The CDR3 sequence is 16 residues long. Germline-derived CDR1 and CDR2 are SEHNR and FQNEAQ (reference sequence). The ends were cut back, 1 base at V and 8 bases at J, with 17 bases in the middle. CDR3 DNA sequence: TGTGCCAGCAGCTTAGATGTTAGCACGAGCGGCGAAAAACTGTTTTTT. As protein: CASSLDVSTSGEKLFF.

The chain uses TRBV4-3 and TRBJ1-2, with unresolved D. This CDR3 has 14 residues. CDR1 is LGHNA and CDR2 is YSLEER in the germline V gene. Trimming stripped 4 bases from V and 3 bases from J, with 12 bases between. CDR3 sequence: CASSLEGGDYGYTF. The CDR3 DNA reads TGCGCCAGCAGCCTGGAGGGTGGGGACTATGGCTACACCTTC.

This chain links TRBV6-5 with TRBJ1-3; a possible D gene is TRBD1 (6 bases). Germline assignment: CDR1 MNHEY and CDR2 SVGAGI. CDR3 length: 15 amino acids. V was clipped by 0 bases and J by 3 bases, with 9 bases between them. For the CDR3, the DNA is TGTGCCAGCAGTTACTCATCAGGGGTTGGAAACACCATATATTTT. Its protein is CASSYSSGVGNTIYF.

This clone turned up a few times. V is TRBV2 and J is TRBJ2-5; maybe TRBD2 (7 bases). In germline, CDR1 is SNHLY, CDR2 FYNNEI. Trimming shortened V by 3 bases and J by 6 bases, and 17 bases separated the two germline ends. CDR3 length: 15 amino acids. The CDR3 nucleotides are TGTGCCAGCAGTGAGGGTGGGGGGGCCGGGAAGACCCAGTACTTC. Its translation: CASSEGGGAGKTQYF.

V usage is TRBV7-2 and J usage is TRBJ1-1; D remains unclear. The germline V gene has CDR1 SGHTA and CDR2 FQGNSA. Trimming took 5 bases from V and 11 from J, leaving 15 bases between them. This CDR3 is 12 amino acids long. CDR3 in amino acids: CASSPEGRGAFF. In DNA form, the CDR3 reads TGTGCCAGCAGCCCGGAGGGCCGAGGGGCTTTCTTT.

This clone was seen only once. The CDR3 DNA sequence: TGTGCCAGCAGCTTAGGGAGGCAATTGACCGGGGAGCTGTTTTTT. Its translation: CASSLGRQLTGELFF. The chain combines TRBV7-9 with TRBJ2-2, with D tentatively TRBD2 (5 bases). This CDR3 spans 15 amino acids. CDR1 SEHNR and CDR2 FQNEAQ come from the germline V gene (reference sequence). V was cut by 1 base and J by 5 bases, with 11 bases left in between.

The genes are TRBV2 and TRBJ2-3, with 7 bases lining up with TRBD1. Losses at the gene ends were 3 bases for V and 2 bases for J; bases not matched to a gene: 8. Germline CDR1 and CDR2: SNHLY and FYNNEI. The length of the CDR3 is 16 residues. The DNA for the CDR3 is TGTGCCAGCAGTGAGGACGGGACAGACTTCACAGATACGCAGTATTTT. Its translation is CASSEDGTDFTDTQYF.

This clone has just a few counts. The chain links TRBV20-1 to TRBJ2-7; D unclear. The CDR3 loop spans 11 amino acids. Trimming left V 3 bases short and J 3 bases short, with 6 bases between. Germline loops: CDR1 DFQATT, CDR2 SNEGSKA (reference sequence). CDR3 nucleotide sequence: TGCAGTGCTAGTAACAGCTACGAGCAGTACTTC. This sequence encodes CSASNSYEQYF.

This chain joins TRBV27 and TRBJ1-1, with D perhaps TRBD1 (5 bases). The ends were cut back, 2 bases at V and 10 bases at J, with 14 bases in the middle. The CDR3 loop spans 13 amino acids. Germline CDR1 reads MNHEY; CDR2 reads SMNVEV (reference sequence). DNA of the CDR3: TGTGCCAGCAGTTTAAGGTCAGGGTGGGGAGCTTTCTTT. Translating it yields CASSLRSGWGAFF.